This passage covers 27 T cell receptor beta chains from one sample sequenced in a study of cytomegalovirus exposure and HLA in healthy donors. The primer mix had 60 Vbeta and 13 Jbeta primers. The table came from immunoSEQ multiplex PCR; TCRdb's copy has only in-frame clones and leaves some out. The sample carries about 170,000 clones, around 76% recorded once. The source material was PBMCs. These receptors came from a man in his forties in good health and CMV-seropositive.

The chain uses TRBV5-1 and TRBJ1-4, with TRBD1 identical over 7 bases. V lost 4 bases and J lost 0; bases outside the gene matches: 3. CDR3 length: 15 amino acids. Germline V gene data show CDR1 as SGHRS and CDR2 as YFSETQ. The CDR3: CASSPRGATNEKLFF. CDR3 coding DNA: TGCGCCAGCAGCCCCAGGGGGGCAACTAATGAAAAACTGTTTTTT.

This clone was seen only a few times. The rearrangement links TRBV25-1 to TRBJ2-5; a possible D gene is TRBD2 (5 bases). Germline V gene data show CDR1 as MGHDK and CDR2 as SYGVNS. V was pared by 1 base and J by 2 bases, with 11 bases between. This CDR3 contains 15 residues. The CDR3 nucleotides read TGTGCCAGCAGTGAATCGGCTAGCCCTCAAGAGACCCAGTACTTC. This encodes CASSESASPQETQYF.

J is TRBJ2-2 and V is TRBV11-1; D is possibly TRBD2 (6 bases). Germline CDR1 SGHAT, CDR2 FQDESV (reference sequence). This CDR3 region has 16 residues. V gave up 4 bases and J gave up 1 base, with 13 bases separating them. The DNA for the CDR3 is TGTGCCAGCAGCTCTTCGGGACTGCAGAACACCGGGGAGCTGTTTTTT. Translation gives CASSSSGLQNTGELFF.

A few counts support this clone. The rearrangement uses TRBV5-5 and TRBJ2-2, with TRBD2 matching over 7 bases. The CDR3 spans 16 residues. Trimming cost V 3 bases and J 2 bases; bases outside gene matches: 7. Germline V CDR1 and CDR2: SGHKS, YYEKEE (reference sequence). The CDR3 sequence is CASSYGPGGNTGELFF. In nucleotides, the CDR3 is TGTGCCAGCAGCTACGGTCCGGGGGGTAACACCGGGGAGCTGTTTTTT.

For the CDR3, the DNA is TGTGCCAGTAGTATGGGGGCAGCCCTCTCTGGAAACACCATATATTTT. It yields the protein CASSMGAALSGNTIYF. The rearrangement uses TRBV19 and TRBJ1-3, with D perhaps matching TRBD1 (6 bases). Germline V lookup: CDR1 LNHDA, CDR2 SQIVND (reference sequence). The V end lost 3 bases, the J end lost 0 bases, and 12 bases lay between the germline ends. This CDR3 contains 16 residues.

The CDR3 nucleotides are TGTGCCAGCAGGGCCAACTGGGGCCTGGCGGGCTACACCTTC. Encoded protein: CASRANWGLAGYTF. This chain uses TRBV5-6 with TRBJ1-2; TRBD1 might be the D (5 bases). Trimming shortened V by 5 bases and J by 8 bases, and 19 bases separated the two germline ends. Germline assignment: CDR1 SGHDT and CDR2 YYEEEE. The CDR3 extends over 14 amino acids.

This chain links TRBV5-8 with TRBJ2-7; D perhaps matches TRBD2 (7 bases). Germline values: CDR1 SGHTS, CDR2 YDEGEE. This CDR3 is 16 amino acids long. The V and J ends lost 4 bases and 0 bases respectively, with 17 bases between them. The CDR3 spells CASSPRGATNSYEQYF. CDR3 DNA: TGTGCCAGCAGCCCCCGGGGGGCCACCAACTCCTACGAGCAGTACTTC.

The CDR3 region is CASSLDLTGPNTEAFF. The CDR3 DNA is TGTGCCAGCAGCTTAGATTTGACAGGACCGAACACTGAAGCTTTCTTT. The chain recombines TRBV11-2 with TRBJ1-1; tentatively, D is TRBD1 (6 bases). The CDR3 covers 16 residues. Looked up from germline, CDR1 is SGHAT and CDR2 is FQNNGV. Deletions cut 0 bases from V and 1 base from J, with 12 bases between.

The chain links TRBV25-1 to TRBJ2-3; a weak D match, TRBD1 (5 bases). Germline values: CDR1 MGHDK, CDR2 SYGVNS. Trimming shortened V by 6 bases and J by 4 bases, and 8 bases separated the two germline ends. The CDR3 length is 12 residues. The CDR3 loop reads CASSRASDTQYF. Written as DNA, the CDR3 is TGTGCCAGCAGCAGGGCGTCAGATACGCAGTATTTT.

This clone is medium-sized. The chain uses TRBV14 and TRBJ1-1, with unresolved D. Deletions cut 1 base from V and 9 bases from J, with 12 bases between. Germline loops: CDR1 SGHDN, CDR2 FVKESK. The CDR3 is 13 amino acids. DNA of the CDR3: TGTGCCAGCAGCCAAGTGGCGGAGGGAAAAGCTTTCTTT. Translating gives CASSQVAEGKAFF. The full variable domain, with the rest looked up from reference TRBV14 and TRBJ1-1, is EAGVTQFPSHSVIEKGQTVTLRCDPISGHDNLYWYRRVMGKEIKFLLHFVKESKQDESGMPNNRFLAERTGGTYSTLKVQPAELEDSGVYFCASSQVAEGKAFFGQGTRLTVV.

The chain combines TRBV6-1 with TRBJ2-7; 9 positions agree with TRBD1. Germline trimming cut 0 bases from V and 5 bases from J; bases unmatched to any gene: 5. Germline V gives CDR1 MNHNS, CDR2 SASEGT. The CDR3 spans 15 residues. CDR3 loop: CASSEAGTGPHEQYF. The CDR3 DNA reads TGTGCCAGCAGTGAAGCGGGGACAGGGCCCCACGAGCAGTACTTC.

The chain couples TRBV6-1 to TRBJ1-5; D remains unclear. V was cut by 7 bases and J by 3 bases, with 13 bases left in between. This CDR3 spans 14 amino acids. In germline, CDR1 is MNHNS, CDR2 SASEGT. CDR3 sequence (DNA): TGTGCCAGCACCACTAGACACAACAATCAGCCCCAGCATTTT. The encoded protein is CASTTRHNNQPQHF.

This clone was counted a single time. This chain uses TRBV19 with TRBJ2-2, with 10 bases aligning to TRBD1. Germline values: CDR1 LNHDA, CDR2 SQIVND (reference sequence). Trimming cost V 6 bases and J 4 bases; bases outside gene matches: 2. The CDR3 consists of 14 residues. The CDR3 loop reads CASSRDRGTGELFF. CDR3 nucleotides: TGTGCCAGTAGCAGGGACAGGGGCACCGGGGAGCTGTTTTTT.

J is TRBJ2-4 and V is TRBV9, with 7 bases that match TRBD1. CDR1 is SGDLS and CDR2 is YYNGEE in the germline V gene. The CDR3 extends over 14 amino acids. Trimming took 0 bases from V and 5 from J; bases not matched to a gene: 2. CDR3 sequence: CASSVEGQENIQYF. The CDR3 nucleotides read TGTGCCAGCAGCGTAGAAGGACAGGAAAACATTCAGTACTTC. The complete variable domain, with remaining parts taken from reference TRBV9 and TRBJ2-4, reads DSGVTQTPKHLITATGQRVTLRCSPRSGDLSVYWYQQSLDQGLQFLIQYYNGEERAKGNILERFSAQQFPDLHSELNLSSLELGDSALYFCASSVEGQENIQYFGAGTRLSVL.

This clone was picked up one time. The V gene is TRBV11-2, the J gene TRBJ2-7; perhaps TRBD2 as D (5 bases). V lost 0 bases and J 6 bases, leaving 15 bases between the germline ends. The germline V gene encodes CDR1 SGHAT and CDR2 FQNNGV. The CDR3 length is 15 residues. The CDR3 spells CASSLEGSRPGEQYF. For the CDR3, the DNA is TGTGCCAGCAGCTTAGAAGGGAGCCGCCCCGGCGAGCAGTACTTC.

The V call is TRBV4-2, the J call TRBJ2-7; perhaps TRBD1 as D (5 bases). The ends were cut back, 0 bases at V and 2 bases at J, with 8 bases in the middle. The CDR3 is 14 amino acids. Germline V gene sequence: CDR1 LGHNA, CDR2 YNFKEQ. CDR3: CASSQDTGAYEQYF. The DNA of the CDR3 is TGTGCCAGCAGCCAAGATACAGGAGCCTACGAGCAGTACTTC.

This chain connects TRBV15 to TRBJ1-3; 7 bases agree with TRBD1. The J segment lost 0 bases and the V segment lost 9 bases, leaving 5 bases of the junction unmatched. CDR1 is LNHNV and CDR2 is YYDKDF in the germline V gene (reference sequence). This CDR3 is built from 14 residues. The CDR3 sequence: CATSDRASGNTIYF. The CDR3 region has the DNA TGTGCCACGTCCGACAGGGCCTCTGGAAACACCATATATTTT.

The chain has TRBV15 and TRBJ1-5; 7 bases are shared with TRBD1. The CDR3 is made up of 14 amino acids. Per germline, CDR1 LNHNV and CDR2 YYDKDF (reference sequence). Trimming at V came to 4 bases and at J to 4 bases, leaving 4 bases not matched to a gene. The CDR3 nucleotides are TGTGCCACCAGCAAGGGACAGACTAATCAGCCCCAGCATTTT. Its translation: CATSKGQTNQPQHF.

V is TRBV9 and J is TRBJ2-1, with D perhaps TRBD1 (6 bases). This CDR3 has 13 residues. The V end lost 4 bases, the J end lost 4 bases, and 9 bases lay between the germline ends. Germline-derived CDR1 and CDR2 are SGDLS and YYNGEE. This CDR3 is CASSPTGYNEQFF. CDR3 sequence (DNA): TGTGCCAGCAGCCCCACAGGGTACAATGAGCAGTTCTTC.

The CDR3 DNA follows: TGTGCCAGCAGCCCGGGGGGGCGGGGGCAACCAACCCAGTACTTC. It codes for CASSPGGRGQPTQYF. This chain joins TRBV9 and TRBJ2-5; 8 bases are a match to TRBD2. The CDR3 consists of 15 residues. V was pared by 4 bases and J by 8 bases, with 13 bases of the junction left unmatched. Germline CDR1 is SGDLS and CDR2 is YYNGEE. Complete variable domain (other parts from reference TRBV9 and TRBJ2-5): DSGVTQTPKHLITATGQRVTLRCSPRSGDLSVYWYQQSLDQGLQFLIQYYNGEERAKGNILERFSAQQFPDLHSELNLSSLELGDSALYFCASSPGGRGQPTQYFGPGTRLLVL.

The CDR3 is CASSQSVRVKGNEQFF. CDR3 in DNA: TGCGCCAGCAGCCAATCGGTCAGGGTGAAGGGCAATGAGCAGTTCTTC. The V gene is TRBV4-3, the J gene TRBJ2-1, with D possibly matching TRBD1 (5 bases). Germline values: CDR1 LGHNA, CDR2 YSLEER. Trimming took off 2 bases at V and 6 bases at J, with 17 bases between the two ends. CDR3 length equals 16 residues.

This clone was picked up a small number of times. The chain carries TRBV11-2 and TRBJ1-4, with 10 bases matching TRBD1. Per the germline V gene, CDR1 is SGHAT and CDR2 is FQNNGV. This CDR3 region has 15 residues. Losses at the gene ends were 4 bases for V and 8 bases for J; bases not matched to a gene: 7. The CDR3 is CASSSPGTGEEKLFF. The CDR3 DNA sequence: TGTGCCAGCAGCTCTCCTGGGACAGGGGAGGAAAAACTGTTTTTT. Supplemented by reference TRBV11-2 and TRBJ1-4, the full variable domain reads EAGVAQSPRYKIIEKRQSVAFWCNPISGHATLYWYQQILGQGPKLLIQFQNNGVVDDSQLPKDRFSAERLKGVDSTLKIQPAKLEDSAVYLCASSSPGTGEEKLFFGSGTQLSVL.

The genes are TRBV2 and TRBJ1-1, with D possibly TRBD1 on 5 matching bases. V lost 7 bases and J 5 bases, leaving 11 bases between the germline ends. The CDR3 loop spans 12 amino acids. Germline V gene sequence: CDR1 SNHLY, CDR2 FYNNEI. DNA of the CDR3: TGTGCCAGCAATAGGGGAGGGACTGAAGCTTTCTTT. Protein sequence: CASNRGGTEAFF.

The chain joins TRBV27 to TRBJ2-5; 10 bases match TRBD1. The DNA end lines up better with TRBJ2-7; the J call may be wrong. Germline CDR1 reads MNHEY; CDR2 reads SMNVEV (reference sequence). The CDR3 loop spans 13 amino acids. CDR3 region: CASRRQGAHEQYF. DNA for the CDR3: TGTGCCAGCAGACGACAGGGGGCCCACGAGCAGTACTTC.

On this clone: Within the sample, other DNA sequences also encode this same CDR3. The chain is built from TRBV5-6 and TRBJ2-7, with D possibly being TRBD1 (6 bases). CDR1 and CDR2 from the germline V gene are SGHDT and YYEEEE. The CDR3 is 14 amino acids. V was pared by 5 bases and J by 3 bases, with 15 bases between. The CDR3 reads CASSSGTPFYEQYF. CDR3 bases: TGTGCCAGCAGTTCCGGGACACCTTTCTACGAGCAGTACTTC.

V is TRBV28 and J is TRBJ2-7, with D maybe TRBD1 (6 bases). Trimming pared 3 bases from V and 0 bases from J, leaving 12 bases between. This CDR3 region has 15 residues. From germline, CDR1 is MDHEN and CDR2 SYDVKM. CDR3: CASSLTGDLSYEQYF. The CDR3 nucleotides are TGTGCCAGCAGTTTGACAGGAGATCTCTCCTACGAGCAGTACTTC.

V gene TRBV9 combines with J gene TRBJ1-1, with 7 bases aligning to TRBD1. V lost 4 bases and J lost 1; bases outside the gene matches: 13. Germline V lookup: CDR1 SGDLS, CDR2 YYNGEE. This CDR3 contains 17 residues. The CDR3 loop reads CASSSQGVQSRNTEAFF. CDR3 sequence (DNA): TGTGCCAGCAGCTCCCAGGGGGTTCAAAGTCGGAACACTGAAGCTTTCTTT.